The next 28 T cell receptor beta chains were all read from a single sample in a study of regulatory T cells in long-lasting Graves disease. Arm-PCR with iRepertoire HTBI primers amplified the CDR3 regions for these TCR beta libraries. TCRdb re-derived calls from the multiplex PCR reads in MiXCR, one entry per CDR3 protein. The sample comprises about 200,000 distinct CDR3 sequences, roughly 19% of which are singletons, and approximately 12% rests with the top ten. Regarding time point: newly diagnosed GD, antithyroid drugs for less than 3 months. PBMC-extracted RNA yielded the TCR library. The data were also submitted as part of a second study, on T cells in Graves' hyperthyroidism and ophthalmopathy.

The source was peripheral blood mononuclear cells (PBMCs), collected at new diagnosis, from a patient treated with antithyroid drugs. All receptors derive from a woman in her 30s with Graves disease.

This clonotype was detected ten times or more. The chain has TRBV19 and TRBJ1-3; D is ambiguous. The V and J ends lost 3 bases and 0 bases respectively, with 9 bases between them. CDR3 length: 15 residues. Germline CDR1 LNHDA, CDR2 SQIVND (reference sequence). CDR3 sequence: CASSIAGNSGNTIYF. The CDR3 bases are TGTGCCAGTAGTATCGCAGGAAACTCTGGAAACACCATATATTTT.

This clonotype was observed at least ten times. The rearrangement uses TRBV12-3 or TRBV12-4 and TRBJ1-2; D unresolved. Trimming shortened V by 5 bases and J by 4 bases, and 17 bases separated the two germline ends. The length of the CDR3 is 15 residues. The CDR3 coding sequence is TGTGCCAGCAGTCCGCGACCCGAGACTCCCTATGGCTACACCTTC. This gives the protein CASSPRPETPYGYTF.

This clonotype showed up just a few times. The chain has TRBV7-8 and TRBJ2-7; D is perhaps TRBD1 (6 bases). The CDR3 is made up of 13 amino acids. Germline CDR1 reads SGHVS; CDR2 reads FQNEAQ. Trimming shortened V by 3 bases and J by 3 bases, and 9 bases separated the two germline ends. CDR3 sequence: CASSFSGDYEQYF. The CDR3 DNA sequence: TGTGCCAGCAGCTTCTCAGGGGACTACGAGCAGTACTTC.

This clonotype has a count of ten or more. J is TRBJ2-2 and V is TRBV9, with D maybe TRBD1 (5 bases). The CDR3 sequence is 15 residues long. V was trimmed by 0 bases and J by 2 bases, leaving 8 bases between them. Germline CDR1 reads SGDLS; CDR2 reads YYNGEE. The CDR3 DNA is TGTGCCAGCAGCGTAGCTAGGACAAACACCGGGGAGCTGTTTTTT. The encoded protein is CASSVARTNTGELFF.

The rearrangement uses TRBV10-3 and TRBJ2-7; D might be TRBD1 or TRBD2, each matching 5 bases. With 6 bases removed from V and 3 bases from J, the gap between germline ends came to 12 bases. CDR1 and CDR2 from the germline V gene are ENHRY and SYGVKD. This CDR3 region has 13 residues. The chain's CDR3 is CAIRGDELYEQYF. CDR3 nucleotide sequence: TGTGCCATCAGGGGGGACGAGCTCTACGAGCAGTACTTC.

This clonotype was recorded at least ten times. This chain uses TRBV2 with TRBJ1-5; 8 bases are a match to TRBD1. Germline V gives CDR1 SNHLY, CDR2 FYNNEI. The length of the CDR3 is 13 residues. V shed 5 bases, J shed 8 bases, and the junction held 5 bases outside the gene matches. The CDR3 DNA sequence: TGTGCCAGCAGTCGACAGGGGTTTAAGCCCCAGCATTTT. It translates to CASSRQGFKPQHF. Full variable domain (remainder filled in from reference TRBV2 and TRBJ1-5): EPEVTQTPSHQVTQMGQEVILRCVPISNHLYFYWYRQILGQKVEFLVSFYNNEISEKSEIFDDQFSVERPDGSNFTLKIRSTKLEDSAMYFCASSRQGFKPQHFGDGTRLSIL.

The table lists this clonotype with many counts. The chain couples TRBV7-8 to TRBJ2-3; 8 bases fit TRBD2. Germline CDR1 SGHVS, CDR2 FQNEAQ. With 5 bases clipped from V and 6 bases from J, the junction kept 19 bases outside the gene matches. CDR3 size: 18 residues. The CDR3 coding sequence is TGTGCCAGCAGCCCACCGTCGCCAGTACGGGAGGGCCGGGATACGCAGTATTTT. It yields the protein CASSPPSPVREGRDTQYF.

This clonotype was counted ten times or more. At one end the junction does not follow the germline gene, possibly because of a read error. The V call is TRBV11-2, the J call TRBJ2-5; D uncertain. Germline V gives CDR1 SGHAT, CDR2 FQNNGV. The CDR3 has 10 residues. The CDR3 coding sequence is TGTGCCAGCAGCCAAAAGACCCAGTACTTC. Encoded protein: CASSQKTQYF.

This clonotype was counted ten times or more. The chain links TRBV6-1 to TRBJ2-7; 8 bases are a match to TRBD1. The CDR3 is 13 residues long. V trimming: 6 bases; J trimming: 5 bases; junction bases outside the gene matches: 6. Germline loops: CDR1 MNHNS, CDR2 SASEGT. Here the CDR3 reads CASRRTGKDEQYF. The CDR3, as DNA: TGTGCCAGCAGGCGGACAGGGAAGGACGAGCAGTACTTC.

The V gene is TRBV7-9, the J gene TRBJ1-4; 7 bases fit TRBD1. The CDR3 spans 15 residues. The V gene's germline CDR1 is SEHNR and CDR2 FQNEAQ (reference sequence). V lost 4 bases, J lost 8 bases, and 10 bases stayed unmatched. The CDR3 loop is CASSSLDRALEKLFF. In DNA, the CDR3 is TGTGCCAGCAGCTCCCTCGACAGGGCGCTCGAAAAACTGTTTTTT.

This clonotype was seen a few times. The rearrangement joins TRBV19 to TRBJ1-2; weak D call: TRBD1 (6 bases). The CDR3 length is 14 residues. The ends were cut back, 7 bases at V and 6 bases at J, with 18 bases in the middle. The germline V gene encodes CDR1 LNHDA and CDR2 SQIVND (reference sequence). The CDR3 DNA sequence: TGTGCCAGTACCCCCCCCGACAGGATAAATGGCTACACCTTC. Translation gives CASTPPDRINGYTF.

Written as DNA, the CDR3 is TGTGCCAGCAGGGACTGGACTAGCGGGACCAATGAGCAGTTCTTC. Residues: CASRDWTSGTNEQFF. The chain uses TRBV7-3 and TRBJ2-1, with 12 bases that match TRBD2. Trimming removed 6 bases from V and 6 bases from J; junction bases left unmatched: 6. The CDR3 runs 15 residues. From germline, CDR1 is SGHTA and CDR2 FQGTGA.

This clonotype has just a few counts. V usage is TRBV10-1 and J usage is TRBJ1-5, with a weak D call TRBD1 (5 bases). The CDR3 loop spans 15 amino acids. V was clipped by 11 bases and J by 5 bases, with 22 bases between them. Germline V lookup: CDR1 WNHNN, CDR2 SYGVQD (reference sequence). The CDR3 DNA is TGCGCCGGCCTTAAATTTAGACAGCAGGATCAGCCCCAGCATTTT. Amino acids: CAGLKFRQQDQPQHF.

This clonotype was counted many times. The chain is built from TRBV19 and TRBJ2-6; TRBD1 agrees at 7 bases. Unmatched junction bases numbered 1, after V lost 6 bases and J lost 2 bases. The CDR3 contains 14 residues. CDR1 and CDR2 from the germline V gene are LNHDA and SQIVND (reference sequence). In DNA, the CDR3 is TGTGCCAGTAGCACAGGGGCTGGGGCCAACGTCCTGACTTTC. It encodes CASSTGAGANVLTF.

This clonotype was seen many times. The V gene is TRBV30, the J gene TRBJ2-1; 10 nucleotides line up with TRBD1. This CDR3 is built from 14 residues. The ends lost 2 bases at V and 6 bases at J; junction bases unmatched: 4. CDR1 and CDR2 (germline): GTSNPN, SVGIG (reference sequence). The CDR3 is CAWSTGTGVNEQFF. In DNA, the CDR3 is TGTGCCTGGAGTACCGGGACAGGGGTCAATGAGCAGTTCTTC.

This clonotype came up many times. The CDR3 DNA reads as TGTGCCAGCAGCTTTCAGTCGAACACTGAAGCTTTCTTT. Translation: CASSFQSNTEAFF. The chain links TRBV5-8 to TRBJ1-1; no clear D. Germline loops: CDR1 SGHTS, CDR2 YDEGEE. The CDR3 consists of 13 residues. V was cut by 2 bases and J by 1 base, with 6 bases left in between.

The chain carries TRBV20-1 and TRBJ2-3; no clear D. The CDR3 totals 13 residues. Germline CDR1 reads DFQATT; CDR2 reads SNEGSKA (reference sequence). V was cut by 2 bases and J by 3 bases, with 9 bases left in between. For the CDR3, the DNA is TGCAGTGCTAGACCTCTACGGACAGATACGCAGTATTTT. This sequence encodes CSARPLRTDTQYF.

This clonotype was counted ten times or more. The chain employs TRBV3-1 and TRBJ1-2; a possible D gene is TRBD1 (5 bases). Trimming removed 4 bases at V and 3 bases at J, with 12 bases between. CDR3 length: 14 residues. The germline gives CDR1 LGHDT, CDR2 YNNKEL (reference sequence). CDR3 region: CASSPSGGDYGYTF. The CDR3 nucleotides are TGTGCCAGCAGCCCCAGCGGGGGAGACTATGGCTACACCTTC.

This clonotype has a count of ten or more. J is TRBJ1-1 and V is TRBV20-1; D remains unclear. The CDR3 spans 15 residues. From germline, CDR1 is DFQATT and CDR2 SNEGSKA (reference sequence). V lost 1 base to trimming and J lost 6 bases, with 18 bases between them. CDR3 region: CSARGGSRNSAEAFF. As DNA, the CDR3 is TGCAGTGCTAGAGGCGGTTCCAGGAACAGTGCTGAAGCTTTCTTT.

At least ten counts were recorded for this clonotype. The chain recombines TRBV30 with TRBJ1-1; D remains ambiguous. V lost 0 bases to trimming and J lost 3 bases, with 8 bases between them. Germline CDR1 reads GTSNPN; CDR2 reads SVGIG (reference sequence). The CDR3 sequence is 13 residues long. CDR3 sequence reads: CAWSVGSHTEAFF. CDR3 in DNA: TGTGCCTGGAGTGTGGGCAGCCACACTGAAGCTTTCTTT.

This clonotype was seen repeatedly, ten times or more. The CDR3 DNA reads TGTGCCAGCAGTCCCCGGTGGGGGCGCAATGAGCAGTTCTTC. Translated, it gives CASSPRWGRNEQFF. This chain links TRBV28 with TRBJ2-1; maybe TRBD1 (6 bases). Trimming shortened V by 5 bases and J by 6 bases, and 14 bases separated the two germline ends. Germline loops: CDR1 MDHEN, CDR2 SYDVKM. The CDR3 loop spans 14 amino acids.

In this sample, this clonotype turned up many times. For the CDR3, the DNA is TGTGCCAGCACCCTCCGTGGAGGGGTCCTGGGTAATGAGCAGTTCTTC. Translating gives CASTLRGGVLGNEQFF. V usage is TRBV6-2 or TRBV6-3 and J usage is TRBJ2-1; D perhaps matches TRBD2 (6 bases). Trimming stripped 7 bases from V and 7 bases from J, with 23 bases between. The length of the CDR3 is 16 residues. Germline CDR1 is MNHEY and CDR2 is SVGEGT.

As to this clonotype: A read error is likely here: a far larger clone is one base away. This sequence joins TRBV7-9 and TRBJ2-7; D may match TRBD1 or TRBD2 (5 bases each). Germline CDR1 SEHNR, CDR2 FQNEAQ (reference sequence). The CDR3 contains 15 residues. The CDR3 loop is CASSPRGRITYELYF. The CDR3 DNA is TGTGCCAGCAGCCCCCGGGGCCGAATCACCTACGAGCTGTACTTC.

CDR3 sequence: CASILAGDGNEQFF. In DNA, the CDR3 is TGTGCCAGCATACTAGCGGGGGACGGAAATGAGCAGTTCTTC. The chain couples TRBV12-3 or TRBV12-4 to TRBJ2-1; TRBD2 matches at 11 bases. The CDR3 has 14 residues. With 7 bases clipped from V and 7 bases from J, the junction kept 6 bases outside the gene matches.

The table lists this clonotype with many counts. The CDR3 here is CASSPDYRGRETQYF. As DNA, the CDR3 is TGTGCCAGCAGTCCCGATTACCGGGGTCGGGAGACCCAGTACTTC. This chain joins TRBV12-3 or TRBV12-4 and TRBJ2-5; D perhaps matches TRBD2 (5 bases). This CDR3 spans 15 amino acids. The V and J ends lost 5 bases and 5 bases respectively, with 18 bases between them.

This clonotype was detected only a few times. The chain links TRBV10-3 to TRBJ2-7; 7 bases map to TRBD2. From germline, CDR1 is ENHRY and CDR2 SYGVKD. This CDR3 has 13 amino acids. V lost 7 bases to trimming and J lost 3 bases; unmatched junction nucleotides: 6. The CDR3 nucleotides read TGTGCCATCACGGGGGGATCGGACTACGAGCAGTACTTC. Translated, it gives CAITGGSDYEQYF.

This clonotype has at least ten counts. V usage is TRBV28 and J usage is TRBJ2-5; 7 nucleotides align to TRBD2. There are 14 residues in the CDR3. The trim removed 7 bases at V and 5 bases at J, leaving 10 bases unmatched. CDR1 is MDHEN, CDR2 SYDVKM, per germline. The CDR3 bases are TGTGCCAGCACGAGCCTAGCGGCCGCTGAGACCCAGTACTTC. Its translation: CASTSLAAAETQYF.

This clonotype was seen many times. The V and J genes are TRBV7-9 and TRBJ2-7; possibly TRBD2 for D (6 bases). Trimming stripped 5 bases from V and 2 bases from J, with 13 bases between. The germline CDR1 and CDR2 sequences are SEHNR and FQNEAQ (reference sequence). The CDR3 runs to 14 residues. This CDR3 is CASSAGTAPYEQYF. CDR3 nucleotide sequence: TGTGCCAGCAGCGCAGGGACTGCCCCCTACGAGCAGTACTTC.